Included here is one T cell receptor (beta chain) sequence, with context. Its antigen is currently unknown. The data derive from a study of T cell responses to AZD1222 COVID-19 vaccine. Profiling relied on immunoSEQ multiplex PCR, and the TCRdb table lists in-frame clones only, not all of them. The sample lists 150,000 to 200,000 clones, more than 80% seen once, with roughly 4% in the top ten. V lost 4 bases and J lost 3; bases outside the gene matches: 8. The CDR3 sequence is 15 residues long. The germline V gene encodes CDR1 SGHTA and CDR2 FQGNSA. Study-wide results and caveats: Clonal diversity was possibly underestimated, and white British individuals and females predominated among donors. Repertoire sampling happened only post peak T cell response. Dominant CD4 TCR responses targeted spike regions 160-218 and 743-854. Baseline testing showed seropositivity in only 5 or 6 AZD1222 recipients.

This chain uses TRBV7-2 with TRBJ2-7; 8 bases align to TRBD1. The TCR sequence derives from an adult who received the MenACWY meningococcal vaccine as a control. Source: peripheral blood, taken 28 days after the second dose of the MenACWY control vaccine. DNA of the CDR3: TGTGCCAGCAGCTCCATCCGACAGGGGCGCTACGAGCAGTACTTC. This encodes CASSSIRQGRYEQYF. The entire variable domain, with the rest obtained from reference TRBV7-2 and TRBJ2-7, is as follows: GAGVSQSPSNKVTEKGKDVELRCDPISGHTALYWYRQSLGQGLEFLIYFQGNSAPDKSGLPSDRFSAERTGGSVSTLTIQRTQQEDSAVYLCASSSIRQGRYEQYFGPGTRLTVT.